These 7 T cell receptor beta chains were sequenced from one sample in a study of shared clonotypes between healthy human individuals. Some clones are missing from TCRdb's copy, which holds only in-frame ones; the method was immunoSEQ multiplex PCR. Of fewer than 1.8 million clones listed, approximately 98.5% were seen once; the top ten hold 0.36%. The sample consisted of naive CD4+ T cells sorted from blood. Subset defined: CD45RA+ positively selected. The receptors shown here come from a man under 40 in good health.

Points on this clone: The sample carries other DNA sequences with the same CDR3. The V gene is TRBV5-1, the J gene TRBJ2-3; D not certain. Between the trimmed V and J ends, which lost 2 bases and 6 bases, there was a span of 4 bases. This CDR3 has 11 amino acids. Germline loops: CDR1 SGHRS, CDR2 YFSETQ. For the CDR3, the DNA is TGCGCCAGCAGCTTAGGTGATACGCAGTATTTT. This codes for CASSLGDTQYF. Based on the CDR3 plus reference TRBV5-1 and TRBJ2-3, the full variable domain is KAGVTQTPRYLIKTRGQQVTLSCSPISGHRSVSWYQQTPGQGLQFLFEYFSETQRNKGNFPGRFSGRQFSNSRSEMNVSTLELGDSALYLCASSLGDTQYFGPGTRLTVL.

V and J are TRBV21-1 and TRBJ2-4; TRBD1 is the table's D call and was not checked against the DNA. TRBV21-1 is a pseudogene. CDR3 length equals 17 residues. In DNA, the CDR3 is TGTGCCAGCAGCAAAGGATTGGGACAGGGGGTCATGAACATTCAGTACTTC. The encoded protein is CASSKGLGQGVMNIQYF.

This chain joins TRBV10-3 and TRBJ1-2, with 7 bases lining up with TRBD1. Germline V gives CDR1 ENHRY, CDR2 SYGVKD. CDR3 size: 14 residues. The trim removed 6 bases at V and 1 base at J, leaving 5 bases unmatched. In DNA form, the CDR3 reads TGTGCCATCAGGCCCGGGACAGTTAACTATGGCTACACCTTC. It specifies CAIRPGTVNYGYTF.

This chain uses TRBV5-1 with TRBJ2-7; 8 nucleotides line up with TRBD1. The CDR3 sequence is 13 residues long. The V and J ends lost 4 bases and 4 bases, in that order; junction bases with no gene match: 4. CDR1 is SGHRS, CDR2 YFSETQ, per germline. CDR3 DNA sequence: TGCGCCAGCAGCCGGACAGGGCTTTACGAGCAGTACTTC. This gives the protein CASSRTGLYEQYF.

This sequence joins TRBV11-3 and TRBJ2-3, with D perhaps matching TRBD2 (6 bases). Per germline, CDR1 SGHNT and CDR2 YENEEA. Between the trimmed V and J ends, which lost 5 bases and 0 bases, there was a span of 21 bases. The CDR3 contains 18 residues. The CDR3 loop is CASSQVLGGGISTDTQYF. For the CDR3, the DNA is TGTGCCAGCAGCCAAGTCTTGGGAGGCGGCATAAGCACAGATACGCAGTATTTT.

The CDR3 here is CASSTPDATNTEAFF. The DNA of the CDR3 is TGTGCCAGCAGTACCCCGGATGCAACGAACACTGAAGCTTTCTTT. The rearrangement links TRBV2 to TRBJ1-1; D is unclear. Trimming shortened V by 5 bases and J by 1 base, and 14 bases separated the two germline ends. CDR1 is SNHLY and CDR2 is FYNNEI in the germline V gene. The CDR3 has 15 residues.

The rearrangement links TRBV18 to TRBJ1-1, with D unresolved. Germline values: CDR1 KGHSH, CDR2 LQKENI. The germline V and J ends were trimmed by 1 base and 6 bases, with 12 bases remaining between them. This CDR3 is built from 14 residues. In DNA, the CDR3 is TGTGCCAGCTCACCACTTAGTCTGGCGCCTGAAGCTTTCTTT. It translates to CASSPLSLAPEAFF.